What follows are 15 T cell receptor beta chains derived from one specimen sequenced in a study of blood T cell repertoires in COVID-19. TCRdb keeps only in-frame clones here, not all; method: immunoSEQ multiplex PCR. In the table there are some 110,000 clones, 80% to 85% of which are singletons. The sample consisted of peripheral blood. The receptors derive from a woman in her 70s with acute or convalescent COVID-19.

The chain combines TRBV19 with TRBJ2-3; 7 bases are a match to TRBD1. The CDR3 loop spans 15 amino acids. The J segment lost 0 bases and the V segment lost 3 bases, leaving 3 bases of the junction unmatched. Germline CDR1 reads LNHDA; CDR2 reads SQIVND (reference sequence). The CDR3 sequence is CASSIPGGSTDTQYF. For the CDR3, the DNA is TGTGCCAGTAGTATCCCAGGGGGTAGCACAGATACGCAGTATTTT.

The chain carries TRBV4-1 and TRBJ2-3; D might be TRBD2 (6 bases). Germline assignment: CDR1 MGHRA and CDR2 YSYEKL. The CDR3 runs 16 residues. V was cut by 3 bases and J by 2 bases, with 15 bases left in between. The CDR3 sequence: CASSQEGYGPTDTQYF. CDR3 bases: TGCGCCAGCAGCCAGGAGGGCTACGGGCCCACAGATACGCAGTATTTT.

The V call is TRBV5-1, the J call TRBJ2-1, with 13 bases that match TRBD2. V was clipped by 4 bases and J by 8 bases; unmatched bases: 9. The length of the CDR3 is 16 residues. Germline V CDR1 and CDR2: SGHRS, YFSETQ. The CDR3 is CASSATPGLAGYEQFF. The DNA of the CDR3 is TGCGCCAGCAGCGCGACACCGGGACTAGCGGGATATGAGCAGTTCTTC.

This clone was recorded at least ten times. V usage is TRBV6-5 and J usage is TRBJ1-3; D not certain. CDR1 and CDR2 from the germline V gene are MNHEY and SVGAGI. This CDR3 contains 11 residues. The CDR3 spells CAAHSGNTIYF. The CDR3 nucleotides read TGTGCTGCACACTCTGGAAACACCATATATTTT.

This sequence joins TRBV18 and TRBJ1-2; D may be TRBD1 (6 bases). CDR1 is KGHSH, CDR2 LQKENI, per germline. CDR3 size: 15 residues. Deletions cut 6 bases from V and 0 bases from J, with 14 bases between. DNA for the CDR3: TGTGCCAGCTCTCCCAGGACAGACTCTAACTATGGCTACACCTTC. Translating it yields CASSPRTDSNYGYTF.

The genes are TRBV5-1 and TRBJ2-5; 10 bases line up with TRBD2. CDR3 size: 14 residues. The J segment lost 5 bases and the V segment lost 3 bases, leaving 4 bases of the junction unmatched. Germline lookup yields CDR1 SGHRS and CDR2 YFSETQ. CDR3 residues: CASSSASGSETQYF. The CDR3 coding sequence is TGCGCCAGCAGCTCGGCTAGCGGGAGTGAGACCCAGTACTTC.

The J gene is TRBJ1-2, the V gene TRBV9, with TRBD1 matching 7 bases. The CDR3 totals 15 residues. V lost 0 bases to trimming and J lost 4 bases; unmatched junction nucleotides: 6. CDR1 and CDR2 (germline): SGDLS, YYNGEE. DNA for the CDR3: TGTGCCAGCAGCGTAGCAAGGGGGCGCAGCTATGGCTACACCTTC. Translated, it gives CASSVARGRSYGYTF.

This clone was counted once. V and J are TRBV19 and TRBJ2-7, with D possibly matching TRBD2 (5 bases). This CDR3 has 16 residues. The V and J ends lost 5 bases and 0 bases respectively, with 17 bases between them. Germline CDR1 LNHDA, CDR2 SQIVND (reference sequence). CDR3: CASSVGSGKGSYEQYF. The CDR3 DNA follows: TGTGCCAGTAGTGTGGGTTCGGGAAAGGGCTCCTACGAGCAGTACTTC.

This clone was seen more than once but under ten times. The chain carries TRBV6-6 and TRBJ2-3; D ambiguous. CDR3 size: 11 residues. V lost 1 base to trimming and J lost 7 bases, with 3 bases between them. Germline V gene sequence: CDR1 MNHNY, CDR2 SVGAGI (reference sequence). The CDR3 DNA is TGTGCCAGCAGTTACTTAAATACGCAGTATTTT. Translated: CASSYLNTQYF.

V gene TRBV28 combines with J gene TRBJ1-2, with D maybe TRBD1 (5 bases). From germline, CDR1 is MDHEN and CDR2 SYDVKM. Trimming removed 3 bases from V and 4 bases from J, with 12 bases in between. The CDR3 covers 14 residues. The CDR3 loop is CASSFLRGGYGYTF. CDR3 in DNA: TGTGCCAGCAGTTTCCTTAGGGGAGGCTATGGCTACACCTTC.

This sequence joins TRBV29-1 and TRBJ2-1; TRBD2 matches at 14 bases. Germline CDR1 and CDR2: SQVTM and ANQGSEA. The CDR3 loop spans 14 amino acids. The V gene end was trimmed by 6 bases and the J gene end by 8 bases; junction bases not matched to a gene: 6. In DNA form, the CDR3 reads TGCAGCGTCGGGACTAGCGGGAGTAACGATGAGCAGTTCTTC. Protein sequence: CSVGTSGSNDEQFF.

This rearrangement joins TRBV5-1 to TRBJ2-1; 8 bases map to TRBD2. V shed 4 bases and J 3 bases; nucleotides not matched to a gene: 3. Germline loops: CDR1 SGHRS, CDR2 YFSETQ. This CDR3 is built from 14 residues. The CDR3 region is CASSPGGVYNEQFF. The CDR3 DNA reads as TGCGCCAGCAGCCCCGGGGGGGTCTACAATGAGCAGTTCTTC.

In its sample, this clone was seen a few times. The V and J genes are TRBV19 and TRBJ1-5, with 10 bases that match TRBD1. Per germline, CDR1 LNHDA and CDR2 SQIVND (reference sequence). There are 18 residues in the CDR3. Trimming cost V 4 bases and J 2 bases; bases outside gene matches: 11. In DNA form, the CDR3 reads TGTGCCAGTAGTACGTCGACAGGGGGCCTCGTGGGCAATCAGCCCCAGCATTTT. Translating gives CASSTSTGGLVGNQPQHF.

The genes are TRBV6-5 and TRBJ2-1; 10 bases match TRBD2. Germline V gene sequence: CDR1 MNHEY, CDR2 SVGAGI. Trimming cost V 6 bases and J 7 bases; bases outside gene matches: 9. The CDR3 extends over 15 amino acids. CDR3 in amino acids: CASSPRQRGGNEQFF. DNA of the CDR3: TGTGCCAGCAGCCCACGCCAGCGGGGGGGGAATGAGCAGTTCTTC.

The rearrangement links TRBV27 to TRBJ2-7; 14 bases match TRBD2. The CDR3 loop spans 15 amino acids. V lost 11 bases to trimming and J lost 6 bases; unmatched junction nucleotides: 12. Looked up from germline, CDR1 is MNHEY and CDR2 is SMNVEV (reference sequence). CDR3 region: CAHWGTSGSRREQYF. The CDR3 DNA reads as TGTGCCCACTGGGGGACTAGCGGGAGTCGCCGCGAGCAGTACTTC.